This T cell receptor (beta chain) was sequenced in a study of regulatory T cells in long-lasting Graves disease. This CDR3 is 14 amino acids long. Germline loops: CDR1 MNHNS, CDR2 SASEGT. V was shortened by 7 bases and J by 2 bases, with 12 bases between the two germline ends. Indicated time point: newly diagnosed GD, antithyroid drugs for less than 3 months. From RNA extracted from PBMCs, the TCR library was made. This clonotype has a count of ten or more. Building of the TCR beta libraries involved iRepertoire HTBI primers and Arm-PCR of CDR3 regions. Each CDR3 protein gets one entry after TCRdb re-called the multiplex PCR reads with MiXCR. The repertoire holds about 350,000 distinct CDR3 sequences, with over 15% as singletons. The same data also went into a second study, on T cells in Graves' hyperthyroidism and ophthalmopathy. That report adds: The study used the HTBI primer set for a first-round RT-PCR of the TCR CDR3.

This specimen consisted of peripheral blood mononuclear cells (PBMCs), obtained at new diagnosis, from a patient treated with antithyroid drugs. The J gene is TRBJ2-1, the V gene TRBV6-1; D is uncertain. This clonotype was sampled from a man aged 40-50 years with Graves disease. The CDR3 DNA reads as TGTGCCAGCACTCGGGCCCAAACCTACAATGAGCAGTTCTTC. Translated: CASTRAQTYNEQFF.